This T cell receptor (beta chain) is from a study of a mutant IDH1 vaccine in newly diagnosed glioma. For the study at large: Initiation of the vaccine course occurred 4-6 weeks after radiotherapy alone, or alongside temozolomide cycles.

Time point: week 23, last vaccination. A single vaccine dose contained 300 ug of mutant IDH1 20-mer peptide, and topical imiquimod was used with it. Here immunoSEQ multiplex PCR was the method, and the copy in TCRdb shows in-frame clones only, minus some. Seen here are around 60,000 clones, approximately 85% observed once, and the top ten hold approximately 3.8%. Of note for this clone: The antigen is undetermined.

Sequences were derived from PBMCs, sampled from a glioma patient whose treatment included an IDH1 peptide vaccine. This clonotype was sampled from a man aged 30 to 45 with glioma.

The CDR3 DNA is TGCGCCAGCACCCCGGGACTAGCGGGAAGCAATGAGCAGTTCTTC. Encoded protein: CASTPGLAGSNEQFF. This chain connects TRBV5-1 to TRBJ2-1, with TRBD2 matching 13 bases. The CDR3 extends over 15 amino acids. Germline V gene sequence: CDR1 SGHRS, CDR2 YFSETQ. Trimming took 6 bases from V and 6 from J; bases not matched to a gene: 6.